This T cell receptor (beta chain) came from a study of T cell repertoires in cytomegalovirus infection. Study results and limitations: The response measured ex vivo was dominated by TCR beta clonotypes (HLA-C-restricted and CMV-specific).

TCRdb analysed the reads with MiXCR anew, one entry per CDR3 protein. The sample lists around 450,000 distinct CDR3 sequences, approximately 30% occurring once. About this clonotype: No antigen is known for it.

Sequences were obtained from PBMCs. The sequence came from a human donor in good health (CMV status not recorded). Some clones in this sample may be carry-over from other donors' samples.

The CDR3 sequence: CATSPGTGPSPLHF. The CDR3 DNA reads as TGTGCCACCAGTCCCGGGACAGGGCCTTCACCCCTCCACTTT. V is TRBV24-1 and J is TRBJ1-6; the match to TRBD1 covers 9 bases. The CDR3 has 14 residues. Germline V lookup: CDR1 KGHDR, CDR2 SFDVKD. V lost 6 bases and J lost 9; bases outside the gene matches: 5.